What follows is one TCR beta chain and its context. What it binds is unknown. These data are taken from a study of CD8+CD57+ T cells in acquired aplastic anemia. About the research overall: Recorded DNA amounts for sorted CD4+ and CD8+ cells had an average of around 3 ug. There were roughly 9.8 million reads, on average, for CD4+ cells from healthy donors.

TCR beta VDJ and CDR3 profiles were obtained from a genomic DNA template. TCRdb recomputed calls from the reads with MiXCR, one row per CDR3 protein. The sample lists approximately 130,000 distinct CDR3 sequences; 40% to 45% were seen once. Study-wide findings and caveats: The number of CD8+ CDR3 sequences shared by patients and controls was roughly 31. Significant differences in CD8+ Simpson's diversity were not observed between patients and controls.

This CDR3 spans 11 amino acids. Germline loops: CDR1 SNHLY, CDR2 FYNNEI. The V end lost 8 bases, the J end lost 7 bases, and 8 bases lay between the germline ends. The sequenced sample consisted of sorted CD4+, CD8+, or CD8+CD57+ T cells (not recorded which) from PBMCs. V and J are TRBV2 and TRBJ2-2; D ambiguous. The clonotype was recovered from a human donor in good health, serving as a control. In DNA form, the CDR3 reads TGTGCCAGCGCCAGAAGCGGGGAGCTGTTTTTT. Its protein product is CASARSGELFF.